This entry features one T cell receptor beta chain sequence. The antigen is unknown. TCR beta rearrangements were amplified from peripheral blood genomic DNA. Rearranged V-D-J TRB sequences were amplified with a mixed TRB-A/B primer pool. TCRdb re-called the multiplex PCR reads through MiXCR, storing one row per CDR3 protein. Here the sample spans approximately 11,000 distinct CDR3 sequences, 32% being singletons. The V end was cut by 5 bases, the J end by 1 base, with 8 bases between. This CDR3 comprises 13 residues. Germline CDR1 is LNHDA and CDR2 is SQIVND (reference sequence). The sample is drawn from a study of T cell repertoires in aging, cancer and after chemotherapy. Overall study: Over several months to years, re-sampled healthy donor repertoires clearly shared clones. Study-wide findings and caveats: In cancer patients, declining TCR diversity with age involved lost richness and lost evenness. These repertoire data do not allow conclusions about immunological memory after chemotherapy.

Specimen: blood. The rearrangement links TRBV19 to TRBJ1-1; D not certain. The sequence was obtained from a human donor in good health. CDR3 DNA sequence: TGTGCCAGTAGTGTTATAAAGAACACTGAAGCTTTCTTT. Its translation is CASSVIKNTEAFF.